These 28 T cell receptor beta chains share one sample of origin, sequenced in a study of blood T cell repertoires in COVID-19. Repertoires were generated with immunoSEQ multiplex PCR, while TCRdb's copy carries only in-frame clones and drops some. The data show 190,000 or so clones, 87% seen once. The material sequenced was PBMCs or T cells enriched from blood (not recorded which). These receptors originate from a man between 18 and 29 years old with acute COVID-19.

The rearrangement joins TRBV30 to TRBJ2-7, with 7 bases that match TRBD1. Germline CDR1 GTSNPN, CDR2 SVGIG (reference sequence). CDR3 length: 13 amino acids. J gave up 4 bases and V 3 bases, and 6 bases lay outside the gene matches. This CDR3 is CAWSEGGAYEQYF. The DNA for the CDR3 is TGTGCCTGGAGCGAAGGGGGCGCGTACGAGCAGTACTTC.

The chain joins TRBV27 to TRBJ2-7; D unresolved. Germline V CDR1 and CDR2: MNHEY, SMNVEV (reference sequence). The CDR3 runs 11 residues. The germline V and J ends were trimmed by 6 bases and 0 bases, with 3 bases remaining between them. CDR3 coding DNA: TGTGCCAGCAGGAGCTCCTACGAGCAGTACTTC. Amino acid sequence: CASRSSYEQYF.

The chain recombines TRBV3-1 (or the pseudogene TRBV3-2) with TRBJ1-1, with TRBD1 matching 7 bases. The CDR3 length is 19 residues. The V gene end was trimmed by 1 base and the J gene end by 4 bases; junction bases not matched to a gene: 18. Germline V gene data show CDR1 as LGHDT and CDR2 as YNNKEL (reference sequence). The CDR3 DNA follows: TGTGCCAGCAGCCAAGGTCCATTTAAGGGGGCAAAGTGGGGCACTGAAGCTTTCTTT. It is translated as CASSQGPFKGAKWGTEAFF.

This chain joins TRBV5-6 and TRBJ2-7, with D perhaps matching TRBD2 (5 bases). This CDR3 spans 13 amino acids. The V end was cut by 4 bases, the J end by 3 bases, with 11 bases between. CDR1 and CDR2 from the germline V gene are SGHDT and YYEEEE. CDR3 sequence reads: CASSLWTYYEQYF. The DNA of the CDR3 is TGTGCCAGCAGCCTGTGGACTTACTACGAGCAGTACTTC. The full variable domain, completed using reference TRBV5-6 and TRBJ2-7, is DAGVTQSPTHLIKTRGQQVTLRCSPKSGHDTVSWYQQALGQGPQFIFQYYEEEERQRGNFPDRFSGHQFPNYSSELNVNALLLGDSALYLCASSLWTYYEQYFGPGTRLTVT.

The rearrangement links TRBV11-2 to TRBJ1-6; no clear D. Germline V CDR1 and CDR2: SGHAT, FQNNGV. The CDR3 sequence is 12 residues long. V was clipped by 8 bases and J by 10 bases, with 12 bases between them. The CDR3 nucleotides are TGTGCCAGCTCGCGGGAACGATCACCCCTCCACTTT. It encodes CASSRERSPLHF.

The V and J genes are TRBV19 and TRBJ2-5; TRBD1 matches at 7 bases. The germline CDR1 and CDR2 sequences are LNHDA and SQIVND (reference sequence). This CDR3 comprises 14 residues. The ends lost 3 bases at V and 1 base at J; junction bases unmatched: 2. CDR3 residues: CASSMGQSQETQYF. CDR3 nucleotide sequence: TGTGCCAGTAGTATGGGACAGTCCCAAGAGACCCAGTACTTC.

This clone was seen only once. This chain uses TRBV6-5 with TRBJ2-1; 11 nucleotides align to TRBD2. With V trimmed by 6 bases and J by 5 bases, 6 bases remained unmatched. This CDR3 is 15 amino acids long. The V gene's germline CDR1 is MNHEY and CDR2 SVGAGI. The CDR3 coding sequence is TGTGCCAGCAGGTTAGCGGGAGGGCCGGACAATGAGCAGTTCTTC. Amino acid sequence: CASRLAGGPDNEQFF.

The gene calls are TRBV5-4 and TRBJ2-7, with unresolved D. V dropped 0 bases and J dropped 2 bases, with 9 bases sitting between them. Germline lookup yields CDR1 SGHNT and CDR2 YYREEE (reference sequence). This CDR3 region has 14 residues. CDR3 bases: TGTGCCAGCAGCTTGGGTGAGTCACCCTACGAGCAGTACTTC. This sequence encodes CASSLGESPYEQYF.

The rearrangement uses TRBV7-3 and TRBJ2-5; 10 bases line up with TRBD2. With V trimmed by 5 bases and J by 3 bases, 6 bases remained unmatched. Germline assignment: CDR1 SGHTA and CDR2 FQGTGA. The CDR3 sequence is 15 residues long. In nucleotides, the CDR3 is TGTGCCAGCAGCAATAGCGGGAGGTCTGAAGAGACCCAGTACTTC. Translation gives CASSNSGRSEETQYF.

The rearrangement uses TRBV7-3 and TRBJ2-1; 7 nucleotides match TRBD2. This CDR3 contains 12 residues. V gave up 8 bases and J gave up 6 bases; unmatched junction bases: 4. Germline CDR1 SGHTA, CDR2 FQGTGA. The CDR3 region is CASGLGSNEQFF. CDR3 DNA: TGTGCCAGCGGACTAGGGAGCAATGAGCAGTTCTTC.

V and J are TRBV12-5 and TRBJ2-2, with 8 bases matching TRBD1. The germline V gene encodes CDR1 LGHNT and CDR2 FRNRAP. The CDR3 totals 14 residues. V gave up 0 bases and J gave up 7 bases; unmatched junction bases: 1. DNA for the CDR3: TGTGCTAGTGGTTTGGTACAGGGGGGCGGGGAGCTGTTTTTT. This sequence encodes CASGLVQGGGELFF.

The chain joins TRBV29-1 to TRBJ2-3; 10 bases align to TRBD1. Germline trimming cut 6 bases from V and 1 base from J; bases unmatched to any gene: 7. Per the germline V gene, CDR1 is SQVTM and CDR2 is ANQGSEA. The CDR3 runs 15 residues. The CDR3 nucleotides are TGCAGCGTCGTCCCCGGGACAGGGGGCACAGATACGCAGTATTTT. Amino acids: CSVVPGTGGTDTQYF.

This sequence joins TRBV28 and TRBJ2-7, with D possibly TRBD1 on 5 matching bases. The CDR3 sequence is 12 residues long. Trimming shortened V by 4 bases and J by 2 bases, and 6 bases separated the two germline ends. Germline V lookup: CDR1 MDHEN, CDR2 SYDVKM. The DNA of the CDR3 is TGTGCCAGCAGTTCGGACACCTACGAGCAGTACTTC. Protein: CASSSDTYEQYF.

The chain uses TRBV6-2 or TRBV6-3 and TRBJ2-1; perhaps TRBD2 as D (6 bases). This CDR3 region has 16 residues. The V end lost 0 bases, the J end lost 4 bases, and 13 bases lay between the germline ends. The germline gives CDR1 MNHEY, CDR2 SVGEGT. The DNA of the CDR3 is TGTGCCAGCAGTTACTCGTGGCGCGGGGTTTACAATGAGCAGTTCTTC. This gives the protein CASSYSWRGVYNEQFF.

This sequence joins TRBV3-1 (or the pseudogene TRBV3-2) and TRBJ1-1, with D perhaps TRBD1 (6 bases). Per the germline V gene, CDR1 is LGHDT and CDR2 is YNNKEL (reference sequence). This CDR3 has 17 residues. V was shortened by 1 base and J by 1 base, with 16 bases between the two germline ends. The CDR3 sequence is CASSQASLGGRNTEAFF. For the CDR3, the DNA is TGTGCCAGCAGCCAAGCCTCTTTGGGGGGGCGGAACACTGAAGCTTTCTTT.

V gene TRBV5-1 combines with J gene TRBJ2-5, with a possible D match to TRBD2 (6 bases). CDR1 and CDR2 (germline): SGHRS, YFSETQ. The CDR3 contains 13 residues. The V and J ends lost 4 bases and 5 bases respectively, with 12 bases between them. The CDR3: CASSPGAGETQYF. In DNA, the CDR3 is TGCGCCAGCAGCCCAGGAGCGGGTGAGACCCAGTACTTC.

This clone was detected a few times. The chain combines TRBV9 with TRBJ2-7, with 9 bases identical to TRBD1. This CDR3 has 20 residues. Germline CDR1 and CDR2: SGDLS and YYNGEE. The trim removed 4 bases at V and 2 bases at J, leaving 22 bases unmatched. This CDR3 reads CASSSHVGGQGQCGAYEQYF. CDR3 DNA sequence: TGTGCCAGCAGCTCCCATGTTGGGGGACAGGGACAGTGTGGGGCCTACGAGCAGTACTTC.

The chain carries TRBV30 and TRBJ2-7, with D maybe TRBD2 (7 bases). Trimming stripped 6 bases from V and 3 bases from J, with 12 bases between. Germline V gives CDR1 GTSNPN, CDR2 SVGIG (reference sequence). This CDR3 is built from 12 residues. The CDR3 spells CACQGRGYEQYF. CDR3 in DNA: TGTGCCTGCCAGGGGAGGGGCTACGAGCAGTACTTC.

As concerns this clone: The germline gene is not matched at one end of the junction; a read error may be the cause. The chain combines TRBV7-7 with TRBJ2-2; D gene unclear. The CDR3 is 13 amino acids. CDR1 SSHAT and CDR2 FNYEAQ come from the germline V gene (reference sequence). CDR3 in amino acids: CASSFLNTGELFF. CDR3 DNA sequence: TGTGCTAGCAGCTTTTTAAACACCGGGGAGCTGTTTTTT.

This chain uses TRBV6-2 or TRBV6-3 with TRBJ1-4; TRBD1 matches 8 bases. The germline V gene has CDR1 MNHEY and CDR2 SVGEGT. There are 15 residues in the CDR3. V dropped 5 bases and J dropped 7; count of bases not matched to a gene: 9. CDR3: CASSRGQEGVEKLFF. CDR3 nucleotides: TGTGCCAGCAGTAGGGGACAGGAGGGTGTTGAAAAACTGTTTTTT.

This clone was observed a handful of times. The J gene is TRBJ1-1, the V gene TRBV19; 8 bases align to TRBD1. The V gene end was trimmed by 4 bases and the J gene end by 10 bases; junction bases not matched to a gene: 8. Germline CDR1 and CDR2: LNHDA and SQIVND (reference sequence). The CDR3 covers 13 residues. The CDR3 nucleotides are TGTGCCAGTAGTAGGGAAGGACAGGGTGGAGCTTTCTTT. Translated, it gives CASSREGQGGAFF.

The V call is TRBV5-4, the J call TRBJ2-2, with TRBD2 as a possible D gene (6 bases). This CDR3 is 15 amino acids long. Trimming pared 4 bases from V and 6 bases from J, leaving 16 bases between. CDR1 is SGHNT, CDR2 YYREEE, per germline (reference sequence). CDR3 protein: CASSPPASVSGELFF. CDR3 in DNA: TGTGCCAGCAGCCCCCCGGCTAGCGTCTCCGGGGAGCTGTTTTTT. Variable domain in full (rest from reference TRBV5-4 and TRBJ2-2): ETGVTQSPTHLIKTRGQQVTLRCSSQSGHNTVSWYQQALGQGPQFIFQYYREEENGRGNFPPRFSGLQFPNYSSELNVNALELDDSALYLCASSPPASVSGELFFGEGSRLTVL.

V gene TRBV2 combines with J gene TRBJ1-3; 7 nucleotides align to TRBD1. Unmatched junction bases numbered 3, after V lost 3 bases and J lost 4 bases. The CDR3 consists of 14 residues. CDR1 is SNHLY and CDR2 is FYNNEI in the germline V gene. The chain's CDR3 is CASSDDRAGNTIYF. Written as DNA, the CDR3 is TGTGCCAGCAGTGATGACAGGGCCGGAAACACCATATATTTT.

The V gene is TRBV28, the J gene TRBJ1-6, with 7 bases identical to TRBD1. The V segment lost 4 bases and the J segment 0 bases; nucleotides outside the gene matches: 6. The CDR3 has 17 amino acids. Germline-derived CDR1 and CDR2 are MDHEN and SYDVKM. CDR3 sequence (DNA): TGTGCCAGCAGTTCGGTACAGGGGAGCTCCTATAATTCACCCCTCCACTTT. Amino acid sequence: CASSSVQGSSYNSPLHF.

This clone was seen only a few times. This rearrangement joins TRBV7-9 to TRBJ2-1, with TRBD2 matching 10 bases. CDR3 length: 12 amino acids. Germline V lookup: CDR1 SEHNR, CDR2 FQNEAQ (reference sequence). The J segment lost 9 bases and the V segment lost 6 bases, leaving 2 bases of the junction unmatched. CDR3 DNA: TGTGCCAGCAGTCGGACTAGCGGTGAGCAGTTCTTC. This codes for CASSRTSGEQFF.

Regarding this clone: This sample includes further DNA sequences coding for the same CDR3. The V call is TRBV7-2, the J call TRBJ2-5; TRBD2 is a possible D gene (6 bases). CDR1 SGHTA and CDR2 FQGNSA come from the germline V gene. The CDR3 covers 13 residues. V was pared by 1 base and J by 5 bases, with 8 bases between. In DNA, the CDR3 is TGTGCCAGCAGCTTAGGCGGAGGGGAGACCCAGTACTTC. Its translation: CASSLGGGETQYF.

CDR3 in amino acids: CASSIPGNAGNTIYF. Written as DNA, the CDR3 is TGTGCCAGTAGTATCCCAGGCAACGCTGGAAACACCATATATTTT. The V and J genes are TRBV19 and TRBJ1-3; D gene unclear. Germline CDR1 reads LNHDA; CDR2 reads SQIVND (reference sequence). Trimming cost V 3 bases and J 2 bases, with 11 bases left between them. CDR3 size: 15 residues.

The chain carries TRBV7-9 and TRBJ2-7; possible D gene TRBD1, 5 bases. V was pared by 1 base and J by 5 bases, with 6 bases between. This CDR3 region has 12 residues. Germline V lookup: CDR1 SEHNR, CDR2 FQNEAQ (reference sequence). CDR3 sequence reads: CASSLGRDEQYF. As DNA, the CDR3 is TGTGCCAGCAGCTTAGGCAGGGACGAGCAGTACTTC.